Listed here is a single TCR beta chain. Its antigen is unidentified. This sample stems from a study of cytomegalovirus exposure and HLA in healthy donors. Germline CDR1 is MDHEN and CDR2 is SYDVKM. This CDR3 has 15 amino acids. Trimming removed 1 base at V and 5 bases at J, with 14 bases between. Study-level results: Later work found most CMV-associated TCR beta chains apparently HLA-restricted. The study found most TCR sequences rare, yet found some public TCRs in many donors.

Primers: 60 Vbeta forward and 13 Jbeta reverse. Sequencing was performed with immunoSEQ multiplex PCR; in TCRdb, only in-frame clones are kept and a portion is missing. In the table there are about 110,000 clones, roughly 67% of which are singletons. The sequenced sample was PBMCs. The chain joins TRBV28 to TRBJ1-2; D not certain. The TCR originated in a man aged 18 to 30 in good health and CMV-seropositive. The CDR3 is CASSLFGGSLYGYTF. CDR3 nucleotides: TGTGCCAGCAGTTTATTTGGCGGATCGCTTTATGGCTACACCTTC.